This T cell receptor beta chain emerged from a study of T cell responses to AZD1222 COVID-19 vaccine. TCRdb keeps only in-frame clones here, not all; method: immunoSEQ multiplex PCR. The table shows around 150,000 clones, with approximately 90% occurring only once. Remarks on this clone: The antigen is not known.

Trimming took 2 bases from V and 6 from J; bases not matched to a gene: 7. The length of the CDR3 is 15 residues. CDR1 is SGHNT and CDR2 is YENEEA in the germline V gene. Study results and limitations: Nearly half of unique spike-specific TCRs reportedly avoided B.1.351 and B.1.1.7 mutated regions.

This TCR was sampled from an adult who received the AZD1222 COVID-19 vaccine. J is TRBJ2-7 and V is TRBV11-3; 10 nucleotides align to TRBD1. The source was peripheral blood, collected 28 days after the second AZD1222 dose. DNA of the CDR3: TGTGCCAGCAGCTTACACCCGGGACAGGGGTCCGAGCAGTACTTC. Translated, it gives CASSLHPGQGSEQYF.